Below, 23 T cell receptor beta chains from the same sample are listed, as sequenced in a study of blood T cells in healthy people across ages. Alongside a J-beta primer mix, a sample-barcoded 5' primer served in a second PCR lasting 7 to 11 cycles. One entry per CDR3 protein results from TCRdb running MiXCR on the 5' RACE reads. The table has under 1,000,000 distinct CDR3 sequences, around half seen once; the top ten hold about a sixth. Sequencing was done on a sample of blood. These receptors were collected from an older man in good health.

This clonotype was detected only once. The V call is TRBV7-2, the J call TRBJ1-1, with unresolved D. Trimming cost V 4 bases and J 6 bases, with 12 bases left between them. Per germline, CDR1 SGHTA and CDR2 FQGNSA. The CDR3 loop spans 13 amino acids. CDR3 coding DNA: TGTGCCAGCAGCTCCACCCGCTGGGCTGAAGCTTTCTTT. It specifies CASSSTRWAEAFF.

The V call is TRBV12-3 or TRBV12-4, the J call TRBJ2-1; D is possibly TRBD2 (5 bases). The end of the DNA fits TRBJ2-7 better, so the J call may be wrong. This CDR3 has 15 residues. CDR3 in DNA: TGTGCCACCGCCATACATGGGAGTAGCTACAATGAGCAGTACTTC. It is translated as CATAIHGSSYNEQYF.

This clonotype has just one count. This may stem from a read error, because a much larger clone lies one nucleotide away. This chain links TRBV29-1 with TRBJ2-3; no clear D gene. V was shortened by 4 bases and J by 1 base, with 9 bases between the two germline ends. The CDR3 is 13 amino acids. Germline CDR1 and CDR2: SQVTM and ANQGSEA. The CDR3 DNA reads TGCAGCGTTGTATTCGTTGGCACAGATACGCAGTATTTT. It encodes CSVVFVGTDTQYF.

This clonotype was detected a few times. J is TRBJ1-1 and V is TRBV10-3, with D unresolved. The germline V gene encodes CDR1 ENHRY and CDR2 SYGVKD. This CDR3 region has 13 residues. V lost 6 bases and J 4 bases, leaving 12 bases between the germline ends. The CDR3 DNA reads TGTGCCATCAGGCGGGAGGAGGCCACTGAAGCTTTCTTT. Protein sequence: CAIRREEATEAFF.

The genes are TRBV4-1 and TRBJ2-7, with D tentatively TRBD2 (6 bases). V was clipped by 0 bases and J by 4 bases, with 13 bases between them. The CDR3 totals 15 residues. CDR1 and CDR2 from the germline V gene are MGHRA and YSYEKL. The CDR3 DNA reads TGCGCCAGCAGCCAAGAAGTTCACGCGGGATACGAGCAGTACTTC. It specifies CASSQEVHAGYEQYF.

This clonotype showed up just a few times. J is TRBJ2-5 and V is TRBV27; tentatively, D is TRBD1 or TRBD2 (5 bases each). Germline V gives CDR1 MNHEY, CDR2 SMNVEV (reference sequence). The CDR3 spans 14 residues. The V gene lost 3 bases and the J gene lost 2 bases, with 10 bases spanning the gap. The CDR3 loop is CASSFAGTQETQYF. The CDR3 nucleotides read TGTGCCAGCAGTTTTGCCGGGACGCAAGAGACCCAGTACTTC.

V and J are TRBV20-1 and TRBJ2-5; TRBD2 matches 9 bases. There are 14 residues in the CDR3. Germline V lookup: CDR1 DFQATT, CDR2 SNEGSKA (reference sequence). V dropped 6 bases and J dropped 12; count of bases not matched to a gene: 17. The CDR3, as DNA: TGCAGTGCCGGAGGGCCCTTAGCGGGAGTGGTTAAGTACTTC. It encodes CSAGGPLAGVVKYF.

The chain links TRBV7-2 to TRBJ1-6; D remains ambiguous. The V and J ends lost 1 base and 11 bases respectively, with 12 bases between them. The CDR3 has 14 amino acids. Germline V gene data show CDR1 as SGHTA and CDR2 as FQGNSA. In nucleotides, the CDR3 is TGTGCCAGCAGCTTAGAACACCTTACCCCACCCCTCCACTTT. This codes for CASSLEHLTPPLHF.

The rearrangement uses TRBV29-1 and TRBJ2-3; D is perhaps TRBD1 (6 bases). In germline, CDR1 is SQVTM, CDR2 ANQGSEA. This CDR3 is 12 amino acids long. V lost 7 bases, J lost 3 bases, and 11 bases lay in between. For the CDR3, the DNA is TGCAGCGCTAACAGGGTTACAGATACGCAGTATTTT. It is translated as CSANRVTDTQYF.

This clonotype has more than one count but fewer than ten. The J gene is TRBJ2-7, the V gene TRBV7-2; 8 nucleotides align to TRBD2. CDR1 SGHTA and CDR2 FQGNSA come from the germline V gene. V was pared by 1 base and J by 0 bases, with 11 bases of the junction left unmatched. This CDR3 spans 18 amino acids. CDR3 sequence: CASSLEWASGFNSYEQYF. The CDR3 nucleotides are TGTGCCAGCAGCTTAGAGTGGGCTAGCGGGTTTAACTCCTACGAGCAGTACTTC.

Remarks on this clonotype: A single base separates this from a much larger clone, so it may be a read error. V usage is TRBV29-1 and J usage is TRBJ2-7; D may match TRBD1 or TRBD2 (6 bases each). Germline V gene lookup returns CDR1 SQVTM and CDR2 ANQGSEA. The V gene lost 6 bases and the J gene lost 6 bases, with 27 bases spanning the gap. The CDR3 length is 16 residues. The CDR3 protein is CSVTSSRGEKLSEQYF. DNA of the CDR3: TGCAGCGTCACTTCATCTAGGGGGGAGAAGCTGTCCGAGCAGTACTTC.

The table lists this clonotype with many counts. The J gene is TRBJ2-1, the V gene TRBV20-1; 10 bases align to TRBD2. J lost 8 bases, V lost 0 bases, and 4 bases had no gene match. This CDR3 contains 14 residues. Germline CDR1 and CDR2: DFQATT and SNEGSKA (reference sequence). This chain's CDR3 is CSAREASGSDEQFF. CDR3 DNA: TGCAGTGCTAGAGAGGCTAGCGGGAGCGATGAGCAGTTCTTC.

This clonotype was seen a few times. The chain combines TRBV6-2 or TRBV6-3 with TRBJ2-7, with D perhaps being TRBD1 or TRBD2 (5 bases each). Trimming took off 7 bases at V and 7 bases at J, with 17 bases between the two ends. The CDR3 length is 13 residues. In germline, CDR1 is MNHEY, CDR2 SVGEGT. Here the CDR3 DNA reads TGTGCCAGCACCCAGGGACGGCTTCGTGAGCAGTACTTC. Encoded protein: CASTQGRLREQYF.

V gene TRBV20-1 combines with J gene TRBJ2-7, with 14 positions matching TRBD2. The CDR3 runs to 15 residues. V shed 3 bases and J 5 bases; nucleotides not matched to a gene: 6. Looked up from germline, CDR1 is DFQATT and CDR2 is SNEGSKA (reference sequence). The CDR3 bases are TGCAGTGCTAGGGGACTAGCGGGAGAGGGGCACGAGCAGTACTTC. This sequence encodes CSARGLAGEGHEQYF.

The chain joins TRBV19 to TRBJ1-4; the D gene is possibly TRBD1 (5 bases). Trimming took off 7 bases at V and 0 bases at J, with 9 bases between the two ends. CDR1 is LNHDA and CDR2 is SQIVND in the germline V gene (reference sequence). CDR3 length equals 14 residues. This chain's CDR3 is CASTQGPTNEKLFF. The CDR3 coding sequence is TGTGCCAGTACCCAGGGACCAACTAATGAAAAACTGTTTTTT.

This clonotype was seen more than once but under ten times. The genes are TRBV7-2 and TRBJ2-7; tentative D call: TRBD1 (6 bases). V dropped 6 bases and J dropped 6 bases, with 24 bases sitting between them. Germline CDR1 is SGHTA and CDR2 is FQGNSA. This CDR3 has 16 residues. The DNA for the CDR3 is TGTGCCAGCAGTCCCCCGACAGGCCAACAAATGGGCGAGCAGTACTTC. Amino acids: CASSPPTGQQMGEQYF.

The V call is TRBV28, the J call TRBJ1-5; tentatively, D is TRBD1 (5 bases). This CDR3 has 15 residues. Germline CDR1 and CDR2: MDHEN and SYDVKM. V lost 2 bases and J 6 bases, leaving 14 bases between the germline ends. CDR3: CASSLTWAGCQPQHF. The CDR3 bases are TGTGCCAGCAGTTTAACTTGGGCAGGGTGTCAGCCCCAGCATTTT.

V gene TRBV20-1 combines with J gene TRBJ1-1; TRBD1 might be the D (6 bases). V was shortened by 2 bases and J by 4 bases, with 14 bases between the two germline ends. Germline V gene data show CDR1 as DFQATT and CDR2 as SNEGSKA (reference sequence). The CDR3 loop spans 14 amino acids. The CDR3 reads CSARRGGGGTEAFF. The CDR3 coding sequence is TGCAGTGCTAGACGGGGAGGGGGAGGCACTGAAGCTTTCTTT.

In its sample, this clonotype was seen a few times. V usage is TRBV29-1 and J usage is TRBJ2-3; 9 bases are a match to TRBD2. V dropped 6 bases and J dropped 1; count of bases not matched to a gene: 14. The CDR3 length is 17 residues. Germline CDR1 reads SQVTM; CDR2 reads ANQGSEA. CDR3 amino acids: CSVTSGRTTGGTDTQYF. CDR3 sequence (DNA): TGCAGCGTGACAAGCGGGAGGACTACTGGGGGCACAGATACGCAGTATTTT.

The V call is TRBV15, the J call TRBJ2-4, with 9 positions matching TRBD1. The last part of the DNA fits TRBJ2-7 better; the J call may be wrong. The CDR3 contains 15 residues. Germline assignment: CDR1 LNHNV and CDR2 YYDKDF (reference sequence). The chain's CDR3 is CATSRVLQGAGEQYF. As DNA, the CDR3 is TGTGCCACCAGCAGAGTTTTACAGGGGGCAGGCGAGCAGTACTTC.

The rearrangement uses TRBV29-1 and TRBJ1-1; no clear D gene. This CDR3 region has 12 residues. V dropped 0 bases and J dropped 4 bases, with 6 bases sitting between them. The V gene's germline CDR1 is SQVTM and CDR2 ANQGSEA. In DNA form, the CDR3 reads TGCAGCGTTGAAGAGGGTGGCACTGAAGCTTTCTTT. Protein product: CSVEEGGTEAFF.

This clonotype came up a few times. V is TRBV14 and J is TRBJ2-3; D is possibly TRBD1 (6 bases). Trimming cost V 3 bases and J 1 base, with 11 bases left between them. The V gene's germline CDR1 is SGHDN and CDR2 FVKESK. The CDR3 length is 15 residues. The CDR3 loop is CASSHRGGGTDTQYF. The CDR3 DNA follows: TGTGCCAGCAGCCACAGAGGGGGAGGCACAGATACGCAGTATTTT.

V gene TRBV20-1 combines with J gene TRBJ1-4; D remains ambiguous. This CDR3 spans 15 amino acids. Per germline, CDR1 DFQATT and CDR2 SNEGSKA (reference sequence). Trimming pared 0 bases from V and 6 bases from J, leaving 14 bases between. The CDR3 sequence: CSARDAQENYEKLFF. CDR3 sequence (DNA): TGCAGTGCTAGAGATGCTCAGGAAAACTATGAAAAACTGTTTTTT.